Shown below are 25 T cell receptor beta chains from a single sample sequenced in a study of OX40 agonist ivuxolimab in advanced cancers. The library relied on the immunoSEQ multiplex PCR assay. TCRdb stores this immuneACCESS table with in-frame sequences only. Part of the clones is absent; in the studies checked, under half of the shortfall reflects unresolved V genes, and no reason is known for the rest. The sample table holds about 96,000 clones, of which 90% were seen once. Together, the top ten hold 1.5% to 2% of the sample. The starting material was CD4+ or CD8+ T cells sorted from blood, obtained in a trial of the OX40 agonist ivuxolimab. These receptors all stem from an adult with an advanced solid tumor such as melanoma, head and neck, liver or kidney cancer.

The chain joins TRBV4-3 to TRBJ1-6; D unresolved. CDR3 length: 16 residues. Trimming stripped 0 bases from V and 11 bases from J, with 17 bases between. Germline values: CDR1 LGHNA, CDR2 YSLEER. CDR3 amino acids: CASSQDPGRGRTPLHF. CDR3 nucleotide sequence: TGCGCCAGCAGCCAAGACCCGGGCCGGGGAAGAACACCCCTCCACTTT.

The chain uses TRBV29-1 and TRBJ1-1; D may be TRBD1 (6 bases). CDR1 is SQVTM and CDR2 is ANQGSEA in the germline V gene. Trimming removed 3 bases at V and 0 bases at J, with 11 bases between. The CDR3 is 14 amino acids. CDR3 DNA sequence: TGCAGCGTTGAGGGGGCAGGGCTGAACACTGAAGCTTTCTTT. Protein: CSVEGAGLNTEAFF.

This clone was found a few times. The chain employs TRBV7-2 and TRBJ1-1; D unclear. This CDR3 spans 12 amino acids. Germline V gene lookup returns CDR1 SGHTA and CDR2 FQGNSA. V lost 1 base and J lost 4, with 4 bases in between. The CDR3 loop reads CASSLGFTEAFF. The CDR3 bases are TGTGCCAGCAGCTTAGGATTCACTGAAGCTTTCTTT.

This sequence joins TRBV5-1 and TRBJ1-2; D is unclear. This CDR3 comprises 12 residues. Trimming removed 1 base at V and 5 bases at J, with 6 bases between. CDR1 and CDR2 (germline): SGHRS, YFSETQ. The CDR3 DNA sequence: TGCGCCAGCAGCTTGACAGAATATGGCTACACCTTC. Translating it yields CASSLTEYGYTF.

The chain carries TRBV10-3 and TRBJ2-3, with D maybe TRBD1 (6 bases). V dropped 4 bases and J dropped 0 bases, with 14 bases sitting between them. This CDR3 comprises 16 residues. Germline loops: CDR1 ENHRY, CDR2 SYGVKD. CDR3 DNA: TGTGCCATCAGTGGGGGGCGGAGGACTAGCACAGATACGCAGTATTTT. Residues: CAISGGRRTSTDTQYF.

The DNA for the CDR3 is TGTGCCAGCAGTAGGCTAGCAATTGAGCAGTTCTTC. This gives the protein CASSRLAIEQFF. The rearrangement joins TRBV6-1 to TRBJ2-1; D possibly corresponds to TRBD2 (5 bases). Germline CDR1 and CDR2: MNHNS and SASEGT. Trimming stripped 5 bases from V and 9 bases from J, with 11 bases between. The CDR3 runs to 12 residues.

The chain employs TRBV6-5 and TRBJ2-5, with 9 bases matching TRBD1. The V and J ends lost 5 bases and 3 bases, in that order; junction bases with no gene match: 1. This CDR3 is 13 amino acids long. Germline-derived CDR1 and CDR2 are MNHEY and SVGAGI. This CDR3 reads CASSRDREETQYF. The CDR3 DNA follows: TGTGCCAGCAGTCGGGACAGGGAAGAGACCCAGTACTTC.

The chain links TRBV27 to TRBJ1-2; D is uncertain. Trimming left V 4 bases short and J 8 bases short, with 14 bases between. CDR3 length equals 13 residues. The germline V gene has CDR1 MNHEY and CDR2 SMNVEV (reference sequence). The CDR3, as DNA: TGTGCCAGCAGTTACGGGCCCCTTGGGGGCTACACCTTC. This encodes CASSYGPLGGYTF.

The count of this clone is one. V and J are TRBV28 and TRBJ2-7; TRBD2 matches 13 bases. The CDR3 has 15 residues. Trimming took 5 bases from V and 2 from J; bases not matched to a gene: 3. In germline, CDR1 is MDHEN, CDR2 SYDVKM. This CDR3 is CASSRTSGSTYEQYF. The DNA of the CDR3 is TGTGCCAGCAGTAGGACTAGCGGGAGCACCTACGAGCAGTACTTC.

The chain links TRBV30 to TRBJ1-1; a possible D gene is TRBD1 (6 bases). CDR1 and CDR2 from the germline V gene are GTSNPN and SVGIG (reference sequence). Deletions cut 4 bases from V and 7 bases from J, with 13 bases between. This CDR3 is 12 amino acids long. CDR3 coding DNA: TGTGCCTGGAATATGGAAGGGGGTGAAGCTTTCTTT. Amino acid sequence: CAWNMEGGEAFF.

V gene TRBV4-3 combines with J gene TRBJ2-5; D unresolved. The CDR3 is 15 residues long. Trimming stripped 4 bases from V and 5 bases from J, with 17 bases between. Germline CDR1 LGHNA, CDR2 YSLEER. In DNA form, the CDR3 reads TGCGCCAGCAGCCGAGATGGTTCCGTTGGGGAGACCCAGTACTTC. This encodes CASSRDGSVGETQYF.

The chain carries TRBV7-9 and TRBJ2-7; TRBD1 agrees at 7 bases. Germline assignment: CDR1 SEHNR and CDR2 FQNEAQ (reference sequence). The CDR3 has 13 residues. V was clipped by 10 bases and J by 4 bases; unmatched bases: 10. The CDR3 nucleotides read TGTGCCATACAAGACAGGGAGAAGTACGAGCAGTACTTC. Its translation is CAIQDREKYEQYF.

V usage is TRBV5-5 and J usage is TRBJ2-7; 7 positions match TRBD2. CDR3 length: 14 residues. V trimming: 0 bases; J trimming: 4 bases; junction bases outside the gene matches: 4. The V gene's germline CDR1 is SGHKS and CDR2 YYEKEE (reference sequence). CDR3 DNA: TGTGCCAGCAGCTTGGGGGAGGGCCCGTACGAGCAGTACTTC. Its protein is CASSLGEGPYEQYF.

The chain carries TRBV5-6 and TRBJ1-1; weak D call: TRBD1 (6 bases). This CDR3 contains 13 residues. Trimming took 4 bases from V and 6 from J, leaving 13 bases between them. Per the germline V gene, CDR1 is SGHDT and CDR2 is YYEEEE. CDR3 DNA sequence: TGTGCCAGCAGCCCAACAGGGTACCCTGAAGCTTTCTTT. This codes for CASSPTGYPEAFF. Complete variable domain (other parts from reference TRBV5-6 and TRBJ1-1): DAGVTQSPTHLIKTRGQQVTLRCSPKSGHDTVSWYQQALGQGPQFIFQYYEEEERQRGNFPDRFSGHQFPNYSSELNVNALLLGDSALYLCASSPTGYPEAFFGQGTRLTVV.

The rearrangement links TRBV27 to TRBJ1-6; no clear D gene. CDR1 and CDR2 (germline): MNHEY, SMNVEV (reference sequence). The V end lost 3 bases, the J end lost 7 bases, and 7 bases lay between the germline ends. The CDR3 is 13 residues long. CDR3 amino acids: CASSFWANSPLHF. DNA of the CDR3: TGTGCCAGCAGTTTTTGGGCGAATTCACCCCTCCACTTT.

The chain combines TRBV6-5 with TRBJ2-5; no reliable D call. The CDR3 runs to 16 residues. Germline-derived CDR1 and CDR2 are MNHEY and SVGAGI. Trimming took off 4 bases at V and 3 bases at J, with 18 bases between the two ends. The CDR3 coding sequence is TGTGCCAGCAGTTTATGGGCCACCCGATTGGAAGAGACCCAGTACTTC. Residues: CASSLWATRLEETQYF.

The J gene is TRBJ1-1, the V gene TRBV7-2; D may be TRBD1 (6 bases). The CDR3 has 15 residues. The V gene lost 0 bases and the J gene lost 4 bases, with 12 bases spanning the gap. Looked up from germline, CDR1 is SGHTA and CDR2 is FQGNSA. This CDR3 is CASSLAPIGGTEAFF. CDR3 DNA sequence: TGTGCCAGCAGCTTAGCGCCTATAGGGGGCACTGAAGCTTTCTTT.

V usage is TRBV11-1 and J usage is TRBJ2-1; tentatively, D is TRBD1 (5 bases). The length of the CDR3 is 15 residues. The V end lost 0 bases, the J end lost 2 bases, and 8 bases lay between the germline ends. Germline V gene data show CDR1 as SGHAT and CDR2 as FQDESV (reference sequence). CDR3: CASSLAGLAYNEQFF. CDR3 bases: TGTGCCAGCAGCTTAGCGGGGCTAGCCTACAATGAGCAGTTCTTC.

The V gene is TRBV5-1, the J gene TRBJ1-1; 8 positions agree with TRBD1. Germline values: CDR1 SGHRS, CDR2 YFSETQ. The CDR3 covers 14 residues. V trimming: 4 bases; J trimming: 5 bases; junction bases outside the gene matches: 7. In nucleotides, the CDR3 is TGCGCCAGCAGCGCCGGACAGGGAGGAACTGAAGCTTTCTTT. Protein sequence: CASSAGQGGTEAFF.

This clone occurred once. This chain links TRBV6-1 with TRBJ2-5; D perhaps matches TRBD2 (7 bases). The CDR3 totals 15 residues. Germline lookup yields CDR1 MNHNS and CDR2 SASEGT. V dropped 3 bases and J dropped 5 bases, with 16 bases sitting between them. The CDR3 loop reads CASSDVGGQLETQYF. The DNA for the CDR3 is TGTGCCAGCAGTGACGTGGGGGGGCAACTGGAGACCCAGTACTTC.

There are a few counts of this clone. V usage is TRBV11-3 and J usage is TRBJ2-1, with TRBD1 as a possible D gene (5 bases). Trimming took 0 bases from V and 2 from J, leaving 17 bases between them. The CDR3 sequence is 18 residues long. Germline CDR1 and CDR2: SGHNT and YENEEA. CDR3 in amino acids: CASSLDRWGQAAYNEQFF. For the CDR3, the DNA is TGTGCCAGCAGCTTAGATAGGTGGGGCCAGGCCGCCTACAATGAGCAGTTCTTC. The entire variable domain, with the rest obtained from reference TRBV11-3 and TRBJ2-1, is as follows: EAGVVQSPRYKIIEKKQPVAFWCNPISGHNTLYWYLQNLGQGPELLIRYENEEAVDDSQLPKDRFSAERLKGVDSTLKIQPAELGDSAVYLCASSLDRWGQAAYNEQFFGPGTRLTVL.

The chain combines TRBV7-2 with TRBJ1-4; TRBD1 is a possible D gene (5 bases). V was trimmed by 6 bases and J by 2 bases, leaving 16 bases between them. From germline, CDR1 is SGHTA and CDR2 FQGNSA. This CDR3 region has 16 residues. The CDR3 nucleotides are TGTGCCAGCAGTAGAACGGGTGGGGGGACTAATGAAAAACTGTTTTTT. Protein sequence: CASSRTGGGTNEKLFF.

The chain employs TRBV15 and TRBJ1-1; no clear D. The CDR3 contains 15 residues. Between the trimmed V and J ends, which lost 1 base and 0 bases, there was a span of 9 bases. CDR1 is LNHNV, CDR2 YYDKDF, per germline (reference sequence). The CDR3 sequence: CATSRGGGLNTEAFF. CDR3 coding DNA: TGTGCCACCAGCAGAGGGGGAGGATTGAACACTGAAGCTTTCTTT.

This clone was recorded once. The rearrangement uses TRBV5-6 and TRBJ2-3; 15 bases match TRBD2. V lost 0 bases, J lost 0 bases, and 5 bases stayed unmatched. The CDR3 is 19 residues long. Germline V gene lookup returns CDR1 SGHDT and CDR2 YYEEEE. CDR3 in amino acids: CASSLGGLAGGWSTDTQYF. For the CDR3, the DNA is TGTGCCAGCAGCTTGGGGGGACTAGCGGGAGGTTGGAGCACAGATACGCAGTATTTT.

This chain joins TRBV7-8 and TRBJ2-2, with a tentative D call TRBD1 (5 bases). Germline values: CDR1 SGHVS, CDR2 FQNEAQ. The V gene lost 5 bases and the J gene lost 5 bases, with 15 bases spanning the gap. The CDR3 is made up of 15 amino acids. The CDR3 is CASSPTITGTGELFF. The CDR3 region has the DNA TGTGCCAGCAGCCCGACAATTACAGGAACCGGGGAGCTGTTTTTT.